The rows below give T cell receptor beta chains drawn from one sample of a study of early T cells in non-severe SARS-CoV-2 infection. MiXCR, applied by TCRdb to the 5' RACE reads, yields one record per CDR3 protein. The repertoire holds 99,000 or so distinct CDR3 sequences, with 15% to 20% as singletons. The sample consisted of whole blood. The receptors were gathered from an adult who was a healthcare worker with PCR-confirmed SARS-CoV-2 infection or an uninfected control (not recorded which). Both conserved end residues are part of each CDR3. The order of the fields is D gene, CDR3 length, J gene, clone size, V gene, CDR3 protein, CDR3 DNA. D genes are given only for firm matches. The size of a clone is reported for some rows only, either as once, few or many, or as a class for expanded clones.

d_call: TRBD1
cdr3_length: 15
j_call: TRBJ2-5
clone_size: -
v_call: TRBV7-9
cdr3_aa: CASSSSGTGKETQYF
cdr3_nt: TGTGCCAGCAGCTCGTCCGGGACAGGGAAAGAGACCCAGTACTTC

d_call: TRBD2
cdr3_length: 17
j_call: TRBJ2-3
clone_size: -
v_call: TRBV28
cdr3_aa: CASSPGTSGIFSRTQYF
cdr3_nt: TGTGCCAGCAGTCCAGGGACTAGCGGGATTTTTTCGCGTACGCAGTATTTT

d_call: TRBD2
cdr3_length: 13
j_call: TRBJ2-7
clone_size: few
v_call: TRBV30
cdr3_aa: CAWSSGRSYEQYF
cdr3_nt: TGTGCCTGGAGTAGCGGGAGAAGCTACGAGCAGTACTTC

d_call: -
cdr3_length: 14
j_call: TRBJ1-1
clone_size: -
v_call: TRBV20-1
cdr3_aa: CSASPQVGYTEAFF
cdr3_nt: TGCAGTGCTAGCCCACAGGTTGGGTACACTGAAGCTTTCTTT

d_call: -
cdr3_length: 14
j_call: TRBJ2-4
clone_size: few
v_call: TRBV28
cdr3_aa: CASSLGGPKNIQYF
cdr3_nt: TGTGCCAGCAGTTTGGGGGGACCCAAAAACATTCAGTACTTC

d_call: -
cdr3_length: 14
j_call: TRBJ1-3
clone_size: -
v_call: TRBV30
cdr3_aa: CAWTASGPGNTIYF
cdr3_nt: TGTGCCTGGACAGCCAGTGGGCCTGGAAACACCATATATTTT

d_call: -
cdr3_length: 14
j_call: TRBJ2-3
clone_size: many
v_call: TRBV6-4
cdr3_aa: CASSDSEGTDTQYF
cdr3_nt: TGTGCCAGCAGTGACTCCGAGGGCACAGATACGCAGTATTTT

d_call: TRBD1
cdr3_length: 13
j_call: TRBJ1-6
clone_size: few
v_call: TRBV6-5
cdr3_aa: CASSPQGNSPLHF
cdr3_nt: TGTGCCAGCAGTCCACAGGGGAATTCACCCCTCCACTTT

d_call: -
cdr3_length: 15
j_call: TRBJ2-3
clone_size: many
v_call: TRBV5-4
cdr3_aa: CASSLAGQLGDTQYF
cdr3_nt: TGTGCCAGCAGCTTGGCGGGGCAGCTCGGAGATACGCAGTATTTT

d_call: -
cdr3_length: 15
j_call: TRBJ2-3
clone_size: -
v_call: TRBV2
cdr3_aa: CASSEVRRGTDTQYF
cdr3_nt: TGTGCCAGCAGTGAAGTCAGGCGGGGCACAGATACGCAGTATTTT

d_call: -
cdr3_length: 14
j_call: TRBJ1-5
clone_size: few
v_call: TRBV24-1
cdr3_aa: CATQAAMGDQPQHF
cdr3_nt: TGTGCCACCCAAGCAGCAATGGGGGACCAGCCCCAGCATTTT

d_call: -
cdr3_length: 17
j_call: TRBJ2-2
clone_size: many
v_call: TRBV7-8
cdr3_aa: CASSPNFFREFTGELFF
cdr3_nt: TGTGCCAGCAGCCCCAACTTTTTTCGGGAGTTTACCGGGGAGCTGTTTTTT

d_call: TRBD2
cdr3_length: 13
j_call: TRBJ2-3
clone_size: many
v_call: TRBV30
cdr3_aa: CAHSGTPTDTQYF
cdr3_nt: TGTGCGCATAGCGGGACGCCCACAGATACGCAGTATTTT

d_call: TRBD1
cdr3_length: 15
j_call: TRBJ2-7
clone_size: few
v_call: TRBV5-1
cdr3_aa: CASSAGTGPSYEQYF
cdr3_nt: TGCGCCAGCAGCGCCGGGACAGGCCCTTCCTACGAGCAGTACTTC

d_call: TRBD1
cdr3_length: 15
j_call: TRBJ1-1
clone_size: few
v_call: TRBV9
cdr3_aa: CASSFSGTGNTEAFF
cdr3_nt: TGTGCCAGCAGCTTCTCCGGGACAGGGAACACTGAAGCTTTCTTT

d_call: -
cdr3_length: 12
j_call: TRBJ1-5
clone_size: -
v_call: TRBV6-2/TRBV6-3
cdr3_aa: CASSTGNQPQHF
cdr3_nt: TGTGCCAGCAGTACAGGGAATCAGCCCCAGCATTTT

d_call: TRBD2
cdr3_length: 16
j_call: TRBJ2-5
clone_size: few
v_call: TRBV9
cdr3_aa: CASSVGLAGGKETQYF
cdr3_nt: TGTGCCAGCAGCGTCGGACTAGCGGGAGGGAAAGAGACCCAGTACTTC

d_call: TRBD1
cdr3_length: 13
j_call: TRBJ1-2
clone_size: few
v_call: TRBV7-2
cdr3_aa: CASSPDRGIGYTF
cdr3_nt: TGTGCCAGCAGCCCTGACAGGGGGATTGGCTACACCTTC

d_call: -
cdr3_length: 18
j_call: TRBJ2-3
clone_size: few
v_call: TRBV28
cdr3_aa: CASSLSGSGPIHTDTQYF
cdr3_nt: TGTGCCAGCAGTTTATCCGGTAGCGGACCTATCCACACAGATACGCAGTATTTT

d_call: -
cdr3_length: 12
j_call: TRBJ2-7
clone_size: few
v_call: TRBV7-8
cdr3_aa: CASSPLMYEQYF
cdr3_nt: TGTGCCAGCAGCCCATTAATGTACGAGCAGTACTTC

d_call: -
cdr3_length: 14
j_call: TRBJ1-6
clone_size: many
v_call: TRBV30
cdr3_aa: CAWIDRSGYSPLHF
cdr3_nt: TGTGCCTGGATAGATCGAAGCGGGTATTCACCCCTCCACTTT

d_call: TRBD2
cdr3_length: 15
j_call: TRBJ2-7
clone_size: -
v_call: TRBV11-2
cdr3_aa: CASSLSGKESYEQYF
cdr3_nt: TGTGCCAGCAGCTTGAGCGGGAAAGAGAGCTACGAGCAGTACTTC

d_call: TRBD2
cdr3_length: 14
j_call: TRBJ2-3
clone_size: few
v_call: TRBV4-3
cdr3_aa: CASSEAGRTDTQYF
cdr3_nt: TGCGCCAGCAGCGAAGCGGGAAGGACAGATACGCAGTATTTT

d_call: TRBD2
cdr3_length: 17
j_call: TRBJ2-1
clone_size: -
v_call: TRBV30
cdr3_aa: CAWSASGLARAYNEQFF
cdr3_nt: TGTGCCTGGAGCGCCTCGGGACTAGCGAGGGCCTACAATGAGCAGTTCTTC

d_call: -
cdr3_length: 17
j_call: TRBJ1-5
clone_size: few
v_call: TRBV7-2
cdr3_aa: CASSLNPPAFSNQPQHF
cdr3_nt: TGTGCCAGCAGCTTAAACCCCCCCGCGTTTAGCAATCAGCCCCAGCATTTT

d_call: -
cdr3_length: 13
j_call: TRBJ1-2
clone_size: many
v_call: TRBV12-3/TRBV12-4
cdr3_aa: CASSLRGGHGYTF
cdr3_nt: TGTGCCAGCAGTTTAAGAGGGGGACACGGCTACACCTTC

d_call: TRBD2
cdr3_length: 14
j_call: TRBJ2-1
clone_size: many
v_call: TRBV10-3
cdr3_aa: CAISASGRADEQFF
cdr3_nt: TGTGCCATCAGTGCCAGCGGGAGGGCCGATGAGCAGTTCTTC

d_call: TRBD2
cdr3_length: 16
j_call: TRBJ2-3
clone_size: -
v_call: TRBV6-4
cdr3_aa: CASSDSSGGDTDTQYF
cdr3_nt: TGTGCCAGCAGTGACTCTTCGGGGGGGGACACAGATACGCAGTATTTT

d_call: TRBD1
cdr3_length: 13
j_call: TRBJ2-3
clone_size: many
v_call: TRBV5-1
cdr3_aa: CASSEQGTDTQYF
cdr3_nt: TGCGCCAGCAGCGAACAGGGGACAGATACGCAGTATTTT

d_call: -
cdr3_length: 17
j_call: TRBJ2-7
clone_size: few
v_call: TRBV5-1
cdr3_aa: CASSLLVGGLRSYEQYF
cdr3_nt: TGCGCCAGCAGCTTGCTAGTCGGTGGTTTAAGGTCCTACGAGCAGTACTTC

d_call: -
cdr3_length: 12
j_call: TRBJ2-2
clone_size: few
v_call: TRBV28
cdr3_aa: CASSLLTGELFF
cdr3_nt: TGTGCCAGCAGTTTATTGACCGGGGAGCTGTTTTTT

d_call: -
cdr3_length: 12
j_call: TRBJ1-6
clone_size: -
v_call: TRBV2
cdr3_aa: CASSDRSSPLHF
cdr3_nt: TGTGCCAGCAGTGACAGGTCTTCACCCCTCCACTTT

d_call: -
cdr3_length: 15
j_call: TRBJ1-2
clone_size: -
v_call: TRBV12-3/TRBV12-4
cdr3_aa: CASIGRPDFDYGYTF
cdr3_nt: TGTGCCAGCATAGGGCGGCCAGACTTTGACTATGGCTACACCTTC

d_call: -
cdr3_length: 14
j_call: TRBJ1-2
clone_size: few
v_call: TRBV28
cdr3_aa: CASNVGGTSYGYTF
cdr3_nt: TGTGCCAGCAACGTCGGGGGCACTTCCTATGGCTACACCTTC

d_call: TRBD1
cdr3_length: 12
j_call: TRBJ2-7
clone_size: -
v_call: TRBV29-1
cdr3_aa: CSVGTGSYEQYF
cdr3_nt: TGCAGCGTGGGGACAGGGTCCTACGAGCAGTACTTC

d_call: TRBD2
cdr3_length: 20
j_call: TRBJ2-3
clone_size: -
v_call: TRBV12-3/TRBV12-4
cdr3_aa: CASSFLRTGTTRTSGATQYF
cdr3_nt: TGTGCCAGCAGTTTCCTGAGAACCGGGACTACACGTACCAGCGGGGCCACGCAGTATTTT

d_call: TRBD1
cdr3_length: 13
j_call: TRBJ1-1
clone_size: -
v_call: TRBV29-1
cdr3_aa: CSVRGRANTEAFF
cdr3_nt: TGCAGCGTAAGGGGGCGGGCGAACACTGAAGCTTTCTTT

d_call: TRBD1
cdr3_length: 14
j_call: TRBJ2-7
clone_size: few
v_call: TRBV12-5
cdr3_aa: CASGLGQGSYEQYF
cdr3_nt: TGTGCTAGTGGTTTGGGACAGGGCTCCTACGAGCAGTACTTC

d_call: TRBD1
cdr3_length: 12
j_call: TRBJ1-1
clone_size: -
v_call: TRBV28
cdr3_aa: CASSRGDREAFF
cdr3_nt: TGTGCCAGCAGCCGCGGGGACAGAGAAGCTTTCTTT

d_call: TRBD2
cdr3_length: 13
j_call: TRBJ2-7
clone_size: few
v_call: TRBV4-3
cdr3_aa: CASSRGLDDEQYF
cdr3_nt: TGCGCCAGCAGCCGAGGACTAGATGACGAGCAGTACTTC

d_call: -
cdr3_length: 13
j_call: TRBJ2-2
clone_size: -
v_call: TRBV6-2/TRBV6-3
cdr3_aa: CASSPRTPGELFF
cdr3_nt: TGTGCCAGCAGCCCCCGGACTCCCGGGGAGCTGTTTTTT

d_call: TRBD2
cdr3_length: 15
j_call: TRBJ2-7
clone_size: few
v_call: TRBV27
cdr3_aa: CASSFGTSSYYEQYF
cdr3_nt: TGTGCCAGCAGTTTTGGGACTAGCAGTTACTACGAGCAGTACTTC

d_call: TRBD1
cdr3_length: 21
j_call: TRBJ1-5
clone_size: -
v_call: TRBV20-1
cdr3_aa: CSARPAAGQNLRGTGYQPQHF
cdr3_nt: TGCAGTGCTCGTCCGGCAGCGGGGCAGAACTTGCGGGGGACAGGGTATCAGCCCCAGCATTTT

d_call: -
cdr3_length: 11
j_call: TRBJ2-7
clone_size: -
v_call: TRBV9
cdr3_aa: CASGGNYEQYF
cdr3_nt: TGTGCCAGTGGTGGAAACTACGAGCAGTACTTC

d_call: -
cdr3_length: 15
j_call: TRBJ2-7
clone_size: many
v_call: TRBV4-2
cdr3_aa: CASSQGAQQGYEQYF
cdr3_nt: TGTGCCAGCAGCCAAGGGGCCCAACAGGGCTACGAGCAGTACTTC

d_call: -
cdr3_length: 11
j_call: TRBJ1-1
clone_size: -
v_call: TRBV5-6
cdr3_aa: CASSWRGEAFF
cdr3_nt: TGTGCCAGCAGCTGGAGGGGTGAAGCTTTCTTT

d_call: -
cdr3_length: 16
j_call: TRBJ2-3
clone_size: few
v_call: TRBV15
cdr3_aa: CATSRDFGSNADTQYF
cdr3_nt: TGTGCCACCAGCAGAGATTTCGGTAGCAATGCAGATACGCAGTATTTT

d_call: -
cdr3_length: 13
j_call: TRBJ2-5
clone_size: -
v_call: TRBV15
cdr3_aa: CATSGRGQETQYF
cdr3_nt: TGTGCCACCAGCGGTCGGGGGCAAGAGACCCAGTACTTC

d_call: -
cdr3_length: 12
j_call: TRBJ2-4
clone_size: -
v_call: TRBV28
cdr3_aa: CASSLAGNIQYF
cdr3_nt: TGTGCCAGCAGTTTGGCAGGGAACATTCAGTACTTC

d_call: -
cdr3_length: 13
j_call: TRBJ1-1
clone_size: -
v_call: TRBV20-1
cdr3_aa: CSTPGPVNTEAFF
cdr3_nt: TGCAGTACCCCAGGGCCGGTGAACACTGAAGCTTTCTTT

d_call: TRBD2
cdr3_length: 14
j_call: TRBJ2-1
clone_size: many
v_call: TRBV12-3/TRBV12-4
cdr3_aa: CASSPRTSGNEQFF
cdr3_nt: TGTGCCAGCAGCCCCCGGACTAGCGGGAATGAGCAGTTCTTC

d_call: -
cdr3_length: 15
j_call: TRBJ1-2
clone_size: many
v_call: TRBV4-3
cdr3_aa: CASSQEGQFNYGYTF
cdr3_nt: TGCGCCAGCAGCCAAGAAGGACAATTTAACTATGGCTACACCTTC

d_call: -
cdr3_length: 11
j_call: TRBJ2-7
clone_size: few
v_call: TRBV2
cdr3_aa: CASTGPYEQYF
cdr3_nt: TGTGCCAGCACCGGGCCCTACGAGCAGTACTTC

d_call: -
cdr3_length: 13
j_call: TRBJ2-5
clone_size: -
v_call: TRBV7-6
cdr3_aa: CASSRDRLETQYF
cdr3_nt: TGTGCCAGCAGCAGGGATCGTTTGGAGACCCAGTACTTC

d_call: TRBD2
cdr3_length: 16
j_call: TRBJ2-1
clone_size: few
v_call: TRBV5-4
cdr3_aa: CASSPGGAGGHNEQFF
cdr3_nt: TGTGCCAGCAGCCCGGGGGGAGCAGGTGGGCACAATGAGCAGTTCTTC

d_call: -
cdr3_length: 13
j_call: TRBJ1-1
clone_size: -
v_call: TRBV6-2/TRBV6-3
cdr3_aa: CACSYSENTEAFF
cdr3_nt: TGTGCCTGCAGTTACTCGGAGAACACTGAAGCTTTCTTT

d_call: -
cdr3_length: 16
j_call: TRBJ1-1
clone_size: -
v_call: TRBV7-2
cdr3_aa: CASSLGGAAMNTEAFF
cdr3_nt: TGTGCCAGCAGCTTAGGGGGGGCAGCTATGAACACTGAAGCTTTCTTT

d_call: -
cdr3_length: 15
j_call: TRBJ2-2
clone_size: -
v_call: TRBV10-3
cdr3_aa: CAIIENLRVSGELFF
cdr3_nt: TGTGCCATCATTGAAAACCTCAGGGTCTCCGGGGAGCTGTTTTTT

d_call: -
cdr3_length: 16
j_call: TRBJ2-7
clone_size: few
v_call: TRBV28
cdr3_aa: CASSFVRNRDPYEQYF
cdr3_nt: TGTGCCAGCAGTTTTGTCCGAAACCGGGACCCCTACGAGCAGTACTTC

d_call: -
cdr3_length: 12
j_call: TRBJ1-1
clone_size: -
v_call: TRBV29-1
cdr3_aa: CSVEEAGPEAFF
cdr3_nt: TGCAGCGTTGAAGAGGCGGGGCCTGAAGCTTTCTTT